These T cell receptor beta chains were read from a single sample in a study of cytomegalovirus exposure and HLA in healthy donors. Measured with immunoSEQ multiplex PCR; TCRdb has only the in-frame clones, and not every one. The sample records 150,000 to 200,000 clones, around 80% being singletons. Sequencing input: PBMCs. The receptors shown here come from a woman in her twenties or thirties in good health and CMV-seronegative. Each CDR3 is given with its conserved first and last residue. A D gene is named only where the DNA matches it firmly. Size is omitted from some rows. Given values are once, few, many or a class for expanded clones.

D gene | J gene | clone size | V gene | CDR3 DNA | CDR3 protein
TRBD1 | TRBJ1-1 | NA | TRBV7-9 | TGTGCCAGCAGCTTAGCCAATCCTGGGACAGGGAACACTGAAGCTTTCTTT | CASSLANPGTGNTEAFF
NA | TRBJ1-2 | NA | TRBV29-1 | TGCAGCGTTGATGTACAGAACTATGGCTACACCTTC | CSVDVQNYGYTF
TRBD2 | TRBJ2-1 | NA | TRBV27 | TGTGCCAGCAGTTTTGAGAACACGAGAACGGGAGGGGGAGGACAGTTCTTC | CASSFENTRTGGGGQFF
NA | TRBJ2-7 | NA | TRBV5-1 | TGCGCCAGCAGCCTCTTGGGCACAGGGCCCTACGAGCAGTACTTC | CASSLLGTGPYEQYF
NA | TRBJ1-4 | NA | TRBV2 | TGTGCCAGCAGGCAGAGACTACTGAATGAAAAACTGTTTTTT | CASRQRLLNEKLFF
TRBD1 | TRBJ1-4 | NA | TRBV27 | TGTGCCAGCAGCACGGGACAGGGAGCAACTAATGAAAAACTGTTTTTT | CASSTGQGATNEKLFF
NA | TRBJ2-1 | once | TRBV5-4 | TGTGCCAGCAGCTTGCCGGAGCGCCGCCACAATGAGCAGTTCTTC | CASSLPERRHNEQFF
NA | TRBJ1-2 | NA | TRBV15 | TGTGCCACCAGCAGCCCCGCACAGGGTCTTATGGGCTACACCTTC | CATSSPAQGLMGYTF
NA | TRBJ2-7 | once | TRBV12-5 | TGTGCTAGTGGTTTGGTTACGGGTCGGGACTCGGGAGAGCAGTACTTC | CASGLVTGRDSGEQYF
TRBD1 | TRBJ1-1 | once | TRBV9 | TGTGCCAGCAGCCCTCCTGAGGGGGCTCGAGCTTTCTTT | CASSPPEGARAFF
NA | TRBJ1-1 | NA | TRBV6-5 | TGTGCCAGCAGTCGATGGGGGGGCACTGAAGCTTTCTTT | CASSRWGGTEAFF
TRBD1 | TRBJ1-2 | NA | TRBV2 | TGTGCCAGCAAAACGACAGGGTTTGGCGGCTACACCTTC | CASKTTGFGGYTF
TRBD1 | TRBJ2-6 | NA | TRBV7-6 | TGTGCCAGCAGCTTAGCAGGGGGCCTCTCTGGGGCCAACGTCCTGACTTTC | CASSLAGGLSGANVLTF
NA | TRBJ1-5 | few | TRBV6-1 | TGTGCCAGCAGTGAAGCGTGGCAGGGAATTAGCAATCAGCCCCAGCATTTT | CASSEAWQGISNQPQHF